This T cell receptor (beta chain) is from a study of blood T cell repertoires in COVID-19. Study in general: Whether acute or convalescent, the COVID-19 samples came from the United States, Italy and Spain. Sources were T cells, B-cell-depleted T cells, or PBMCs; the material itself was cDNA or gDNA.

V shed 6 bases and J shed 2 bases, with 22 bases lying between them. The germline V gene has CDR1 SGHNT and CDR2 YENEEA. The CDR3 extends over 17 amino acids. Authors' analysis steps: It was from reference gene primer amplification that nucleated cell counts were estimated. TCRdb keeps only in-frame clones here, not all; method: immunoSEQ multiplex PCR. That table supplies the V and J calls and clone size; D and trimming were determined from the DNA. Of tens of thousands of clones listed, around 84% were seen once; the top ten hold 8%. The TCR originated in a man older than 75 with active or convalescent COVID-19. V is TRBV11-3 and J is TRBJ1-2, with D possibly TRBD1 on 5 matching bases. The source material was peripheral blood. The DNA of the CDR3 is TGTGCCAGCAGTAAGAATAGGCAGGGCGAAAACAACTATGGCTACACCTTC. Protein sequence: CASSKNRQGENNYGYTF.